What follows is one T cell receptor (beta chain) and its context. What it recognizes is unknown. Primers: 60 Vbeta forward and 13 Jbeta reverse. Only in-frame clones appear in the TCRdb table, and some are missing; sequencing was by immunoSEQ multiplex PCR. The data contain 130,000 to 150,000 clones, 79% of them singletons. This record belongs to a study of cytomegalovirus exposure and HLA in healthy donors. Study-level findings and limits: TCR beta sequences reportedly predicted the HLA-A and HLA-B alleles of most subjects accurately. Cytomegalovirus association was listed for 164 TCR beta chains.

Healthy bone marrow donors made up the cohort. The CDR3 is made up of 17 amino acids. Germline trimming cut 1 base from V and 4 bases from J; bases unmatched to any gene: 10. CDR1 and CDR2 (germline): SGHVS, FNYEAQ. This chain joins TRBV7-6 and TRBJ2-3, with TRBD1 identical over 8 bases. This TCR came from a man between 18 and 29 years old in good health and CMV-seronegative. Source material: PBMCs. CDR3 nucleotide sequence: TGTGCCAGCAGCTTAGGGACCCGGACAGGGACCCCAGATACGCAGTATTTT. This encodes CASSLGTRTGTPDTQYF.